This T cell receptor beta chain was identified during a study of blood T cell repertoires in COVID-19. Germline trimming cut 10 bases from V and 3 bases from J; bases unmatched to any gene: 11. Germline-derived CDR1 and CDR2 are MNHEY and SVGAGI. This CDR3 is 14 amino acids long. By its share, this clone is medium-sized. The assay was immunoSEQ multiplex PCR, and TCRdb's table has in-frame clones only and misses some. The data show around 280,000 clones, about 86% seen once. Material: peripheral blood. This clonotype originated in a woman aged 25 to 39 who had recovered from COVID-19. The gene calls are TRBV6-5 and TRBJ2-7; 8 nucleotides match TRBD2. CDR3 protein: CATGLSGGLYEQYF. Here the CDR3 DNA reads TGTGCCACCGGCCTAAGCGGGGGACTCTACGAGCAGTACTTC.